This note documents a single TCR beta chain sequence. Its cognate antigen is unknown. Treatment was busulfan-fludarabine conditioning, a marrow graft, and cyclophosphamide on days +3 and +4. This sample stems from a study of T cells after posttransplantation cyclophosphamide. The study, taken as a whole, reports: TRB clonality was highly associated with recipient CMV seropositivity and reactivation. Later post-transplant blood repertoires were often dominated by donor CD8+ memory clones. TRB overlap between skin or GI tissue T cells and blood was limited.

Germline V gene data show CDR1 as SGHTA and CDR2 as FQGNSA. The CDR3 sequence is 14 residues long. V was pared by 5 bases and J by 7 bases, with 14 bases between. The assay was immunoSEQ multiplex PCR, and TCRdb's table has in-frame clones only and misses some. This sample carries fewer than 10,000 clones, 85% to 90% of them seen once, and the ten largest clones take 20% to 25%. The chain employs TRBV7-2 and TRBJ1-4; D ambiguous. The material was PBMCs, obtained after allogeneic stem cell transplant with posttransplant cyclophosphamide. The receptor was isolated from a female patient aged 40 to 50 who received an allogeneic stem cell transplant from an unrelated donor, was CMV-positive, and had no GVHD. Some T cells may be supplied by the graft donor. For the CDR3, the DNA is TGTGCCAGCAGCATGAACCCTTCCGGTGAAAAACTGTTTTTT. Its translation is CASSMNPSGEKLFF. Looking up the rest from reference TRBV7-2 and TRBJ1-4 gives the full variable domain: GAGVSQSPSNKVTEKGKDVELRCDPISGHTALYWYRQSLGQGLEFLIYFQGNSAPDKSGLPSDRFSAERTGGSVSTLTIQRTQQEDSAVYLCASSMNPSGEKLFFGSGTQLSVL.